This TCR beta chain was captured in a study of graft-versus-host responses after intestinal transplantation (TCRdb year 2021). In terms of the full investigation: The transplants that recipients got were multivisceral, liver-intestinal, or isolated intestinal. Every recipient was given anti-thymocyte globulin induction, followed by roughly 3 years of maintenance tacrolimus and steroids. Graft-versus-host and host-versus-graft alloreactive T cell clones were tracked in the graft, circulation and bone marrow after intestinal transplantation using bulk TCR-beta CDR3 sequencing. To identify alloreactive clones, pre-transplant mixed lymphocyte reaction products were sequenced and then compared with unstimulated pre-transplant donor and recipient T cells. The cohort enrolled 24 intestinal transplant recipients, one of whom was a retransplant, and a few patients without pretransplant specimens were excluded. A peak of at least 4% donor T cells among recipient peripheral blood mononuclear cells was the definition used for donor T cell macrochimerism. Instead of going to the commercial service, samples from a few later patients were sequenced in-house on an Illumina MiSeq and processed with MiXCR. Findings and caveats that apply to the study as a whole: The relatively low number and heterogeneity of intestinal transplant patients limited the conclusions. GvH clones were detected in recipient bone marrow, and some of these GvH clones were observed earlier in ileal mucosa or blood, consistent with an intestinal mucosal origin. Early after transplant, peak levels of circulating GvH clones were associated with declines in HvG clones. In the allografts of patients with donor T cell macrochimerism, GvH to HvG T cell clonal ratios were high.

A note on this clone: Its antigen specificity is not known. Base-call qualities are not available, and no considerably larger clone is one nucleotide away.

The CDR3 runs 12 amino acids, cysteine and phenylalanine included. Left in the record is the CDR3 DNA by itself, 36 bases read in frame from the first base. CDR1 and CDR2, looked up from the germline V gene (reference sequence), are MNHEY and SMNVEV. The germline V and J ends show losses of 7 bases and 6 bases respectively, and no gene match explains 5 bases of the junction. Library method: the immunoSEQ multiplex PCR assay. For most patients, genomic DNA was subjected to high-throughput TCR-beta CDR3 sequencing by Adaptive Biotechnologies. In the original analysis: Adaptive's ImmunoSEQ software was the source of the TCR sequencing data for fewer than 20 patients, while a few other patients were processed with MiXCR and VDJtools. CDR3 nucleotide sequences shared between donor and recipient were removed because the origin of such sequences could not be assigned. At least 2-fold expansion over unstimulated cells and a minimum CFSE-low frequency of 0.002% (template counts) or 0.001% (read counts) were required for clones to be classified as alloreactive. Clones detected in sequenced pre-transplant spleen, lymph node, or MLR CFSE-low populations of the donor or recipient were defined as mappable. The cumulative frequency of alloreactive clones was calculated as a percentage of all sequences, weighted by copy number. TCRdb took this table from immuneACCESS and kept in-frame rearrangements with V and J called. Such tables lack part of the clones; where checked against another copy, unresolved V genes explain under half of the gap, and the rest is unexplained. V and J calls plus clone size are reproduced from that table; the DNA served to infer D and trimming. This sample comprises 35,000 to 45,000 clones, over 85% of them detected only once. The leading ten clones occupy roughly 7.1% of the sample.

Blood samples were collected up to 4 times in the first month after transplant and then at least monthly when available. Here the chain combines TRBV27 and TRBJ2-5; TRBD1 matches 7 bases in the middle. The sequenced sample was PBMCs, obtained just under 270 days after transplant. This receptor was taken from a human patient who received an intestinal transplant, so some T cells may come from the graft donor. The DNA sequence is as follows: TGTGCCAGCAAGGACAGGCAGAAGACCCAGTACTTC. Its translation is CASKDRQKTQYF.